The 21 T cell receptor beta chains below all came from one sample that was sequenced in a study of blood T cell repertoires in COVID-19. Here immunoSEQ multiplex PCR was the method, and the copy in TCRdb shows in-frame clones only, minus some. In the table there are 250,000 to 300,000 clones, around 80% of which are singletons. Source material: PBMCs or T cells enriched from blood (not recorded which). These TCRs come from a man between 40 and 49 years old who had been exposed to COVID-19.

The chain couples TRBV3-1 (or the pseudogene TRBV3-2) to TRBJ2-3, with 9 bases lining up with TRBD2. V shed 8 bases, J shed 5 bases, and the junction held 8 bases outside the gene matches. Germline V gene sequence: CDR1 LGHDT, CDR2 YNNKEL (reference sequence). CDR3 size: 14 residues. CDR3 in amino acids: CASGPGLAEDTQYF. The CDR3 DNA is TGTGCCAGCGGGCCGGGACTAGCAGAAGATACGCAGTATTTT.

The rearrangement uses TRBV19 and TRBJ1-5, with D hard to call. V lost 3 bases and J lost 1, with 7 bases in between. This CDR3 comprises 14 residues. Germline assignment: CDR1 LNHDA and CDR2 SQIVND (reference sequence). In nucleotides, the CDR3 is TGTGCCAGTAGTATTCTAGCCAGCAATCAGCCCCAGCATTTT. Protein product: CASSILASNQPQHF.

The genes are TRBV30 and TRBJ2-1; 7 positions agree with TRBD2. V trimming: 1 base; J trimming: 0 bases; junction bases outside the gene matches: 9. Germline lookup yields CDR1 GTSNPN and CDR2 SVGIG (reference sequence). The CDR3 contains 17 residues. CDR3 DNA sequence: TGTGCCTGGAGTGCACGGACTAGTGGGTTCTCCTACAATGAGCAGTTCTTC. It encodes CAWSARTSGFSYNEQFF. The full variable domain, rest sourced from reference TRBV30 and TRBJ2-1, is SQTIHQWPATLVQPVGSPLSLECTVEGTSNPNLYWYRQAAGRGLQLLFYSVGIGQISSEVPQNLSASRPQDRQFILSSKKLLLSDSGFYLCAWSARTSGFSYNEQFFGPGTRLTVL.

The V gene is TRBV27, the J gene TRBJ1-5, with no clear D. The germline CDR1 and CDR2 sequences are MNHEY and SMNVEV (reference sequence). Between the trimmed V and J ends, which lost 0 bases and 7 bases, there was a span of 13 bases. This CDR3 contains 15 residues. The CDR3 region is CASSLSRAGGQPQHF. The CDR3 DNA follows: TGTGCCAGCAGTTTATCCCGGGCAGGAGGGCAGCCCCAGCATTTT.

The V gene is TRBV6-5, the J gene TRBJ2-3, with D perhaps TRBD1 (6 bases). The length of the CDR3 is 11 residues. CDR1 MNHEY and CDR2 SVGAGI come from the germline V gene. The ends were cut back, 7 bases at V and 6 bases at J, with 8 bases in the middle. This CDR3 reads CASITGDTQYF. The DNA of the CDR3 is TGTGCCAGCATCACAGGGGATACGCAGTATTTT.

The chain combines TRBV11-2 with TRBJ1-4; 7 bases fit TRBD1. Unmatched junction bases numbered 7, after V lost 5 bases and J lost 7 bases. CDR3 length: 14 amino acids. CDR1 is SGHAT, CDR2 FQNNGV, per germline. CDR3 region: CASSPDRSIEKLFF. The CDR3 DNA follows: TGTGCCAGCAGCCCGGACAGGAGTATTGAAAAACTGTTTTTT.

The rearrangement links TRBV6-5 to TRBJ1-5; TRBD1 might be the D (6 bases). Germline V gene lookup returns CDR1 MNHEY and CDR2 SVGAGI. The V gene lost 8 bases and the J gene lost 3 bases, with 8 bases spanning the gap. CDR3 size: 12 residues. CDR3 DNA: TGTGCCAGCGGACAGCCCAATCAGCCCCAGCATTTT. Encoded protein: CASGQPNQPQHF.

V usage is TRBV10-2 and J usage is TRBJ2-1; 8 bases fit TRBD2. The ends lost 7 bases at V and 4 bases at J; junction bases unmatched: 9. Germline CDR1 reads WSHSY; CDR2 reads SAAADI. The CDR3 runs to 15 residues. This CDR3 reads CASNFFSGEYNEQFF. The CDR3 DNA follows: TGCGCCAGCAATTTCTTTAGCGGGGAGTACAATGAGCAGTTCTTC.

The CDR3 nucleotides are TGCAGCGGGAAGCTAGCGGGGTACACAGATACGCAGTATTTT. It yields the protein CSGKLAGYTDTQYF. This chain connects TRBV29-1 to TRBJ2-3, with 9 bases lining up with TRBD2. The CDR3 is 14 residues long. Germline V gene sequence: CDR1 SQVTM, CDR2 ANQGSEA. Trimming cost V 7 bases and J 2 bases; bases outside gene matches: 7.

This clone has more than one count but fewer than ten. V gene TRBV14 combines with J gene TRBJ2-7; no definite D call. The CDR3 consists of 11 residues. The V end was cut by 5 bases, the J end by 3 bases, with 5 bases between. Germline assignment: CDR1 SGHDN and CDR2 FVKESK. In DNA, the CDR3 is TGTGCCAGCAGCGCCTACTACGAGCAGTACTTC. This translates into CASSAYYEQYF.

This clone has only one observation. CDR3 amino acids: CASSQDGGGQGYEQYF. CDR3 bases: TGTGCCAGCAGCCAAGACGGCGGGGGGCAGGGATACGAGCAGTACTTC. This sequence joins TRBV4-2 and TRBJ2-7; 8 nucleotides line up with TRBD2. The CDR3 covers 16 residues. After removal of 0 bases from V and 4 bases from J, the junction contained 8 bases not matched to a gene. The V gene's germline CDR1 is LGHNA and CDR2 YNFKEQ.

The chain links TRBV5-1 to TRBJ1-3, with D possibly matching TRBD1 (5 bases). Trimming pared 5 bases from V and 0 bases from J, leaving 12 bases between. CDR1 and CDR2 from the germline V gene are SGHRS and YFSETQ. The CDR3 consists of 15 residues. The CDR3 DNA reads as TGCGCCAGCAGGCCACAGGACTACTCTGGAAACACCATATATTTT. Amino acid sequence: CASRPQDYSGNTIYF.

The genes are TRBV27 and TRBJ2-1, with TRBD1 identical over 9 bases. Germline V gives CDR1 MNHEY, CDR2 SMNVEV (reference sequence). The ends lost 1 base at V and 7 bases at J; junction bases unmatched: 5. The CDR3 has 15 residues. The CDR3 nucleotides are TGTGCCAGCAGTTTATATAGAGGGACAGGGAATGAGCAGTTCTTC. Amino acids: CASSLYRGTGNEQFF.

This clone was detected ten times or more. This chain links TRBV30 with TRBJ2-2, with D perhaps matching TRBD2 (6 bases). The V gene lost 5 bases and the J gene lost 2 bases, with 12 bases spanning the gap. Per the germline V gene, CDR1 is GTSNPN and CDR2 is SVGIG (reference sequence). The CDR3 loop spans 14 amino acids. The CDR3 spells CAWAGTSNTGELFF. In nucleotides, the CDR3 is TGTGCCTGGGCCGGGACTTCTAACACCGGGGAGCTGTTTTTT.

This clone was observed a handful of times. The genes are TRBV30 and TRBJ2-7; tentative D call: TRBD2 (5 bases). The V end was cut by 3 bases, the J end by 0 bases, with 15 bases between. Per germline, CDR1 GTSNPN and CDR2 SVGIG (reference sequence). The CDR3 runs 15 residues. The CDR3 is CAWRAPGLASYEQYF. For the CDR3, the DNA is TGTGCCTGGAGGGCGCCGGGGTTGGCCTCCTACGAGCAGTACTTC.

This sequence joins TRBV4-2 and TRBJ2-7; possible D gene TRBD2, 6 bases. V lost 1 base and J lost 4, with 11 bases in between. The CDR3 loop spans 14 amino acids. Germline V lookup: CDR1 LGHNA, CDR2 YNFKEQ. The DNA of the CDR3 is TGTGCCAGCAGCCAAGGTCCTAGCGCGTACGAGCAGTACTTC. Its protein product is CASSQGPSAYEQYF.

The V and J genes are TRBV3-1 (or the pseudogene TRBV3-2) and TRBJ2-3; 9 bases align to TRBD1. Losses at the gene ends were 1 base for V and 6 bases for J; bases not matched to a gene: 5. CDR3 length: 15 amino acids. The germline gives CDR1 LGHDT, CDR2 YNNKEL (reference sequence). CDR3 residues: CASSQGDRVSDTQYF. In DNA, the CDR3 is TGTGCCAGCAGCCAAGGGGACAGGGTATCCGATACGCAGTATTTT.

J is TRBJ1-2 and V is TRBV6-6, with D unresolved. The CDR3 covers 15 residues. Between the trimmed V and J ends, which lost 2 bases and 4 bases, there was a span of 14 bases. Germline V gives CDR1 MNHNY, CDR2 SVGAGI (reference sequence). The CDR3 spells CASSYGLPTSYGYTF. In DNA form, the CDR3 reads TGTGCCAGCAGTTACGGCCTCCCCACCAGCTATGGCTACACCTTC.

This clone was seen once. V usage is TRBV11-2 and J usage is TRBJ1-5; D gene unclear. Trimming stripped 3 bases from V and 4 bases from J, with 7 bases between. The CDR3 runs to 13 residues. Germline assignment: CDR1 SGHAT and CDR2 FQNNGV. CDR3 region: CASSLEANQPQHF. Written as DNA, the CDR3 is TGTGCCAGCAGCTTGGAGGCTAATCAGCCCCAGCATTTT.

The chain employs TRBV12-5 and TRBJ1-5; TRBD1 aligns across 10 bases. CDR1 is LGHNT and CDR2 is FRNRAP in the germline V gene. The CDR3 has 15 amino acids. The junction had 6 bases not matched to a gene; V was cut back by 6 bases and J by 4 bases. CDR3 loop: CASGTVGQGNQPQHF. CDR3 nucleotide sequence: TGTGCTAGTGGGACGGTGGGACAGGGGAATCAGCCCCAGCATTTT.

The V call is TRBV30, the J call TRBJ1-1; TRBD1 is a possible D gene (6 bases). The CDR3 contains 13 residues. CDR1 is GTSNPN and CDR2 is SVGIG in the germline V gene (reference sequence). The V end was cut by 2 bases, the J end by 1 base, with 8 bases between. CDR3 bases: TGTGCCTGGAGTCCGGGACAGAACACTGAAGCTTTCTTT. It is translated as CAWSPGQNTEAFF.